This T cell receptor (beta chain) was sequenced for a study of T cells after yellow fever vaccination (dated by TCRdb to between 2018 and 2020). With respect to the entire study: The SMART-Seq v4 Ultra Low Input RNA kit was used to prepare libraries from fractions with low cell numbers. To track T-cell clones before and after primary and booster YFV17D yellow fever vaccination, bulk TCR alpha and beta repertoires were sequenced longitudinally. Blood was collected at multiple timepoints before and after primary and secondary immunization, and bulk PBMC replicates and cell subsets were isolated. Two healthy male donors, one aged 18 to 30 and one aged 30 to 40 years, made up the cohort.

The investigation overall reported the following: Because only two donors were included in the study, the extent to which the findings can be generalized is limited. A small fraction of clonotypes appeared in both the CD4 and CD8 compartments, likely as a result of convergent recombination. Computational filtering was required because FACS-sorted repertoires could contain abundant contaminating clonotypes from the bulk population. Most clones expanded after primary vaccination (96% of CD4 and approximately 86% of CD8) were re-detected after the booster, suggesting that broad memory maintenance occurred. Compared with the primary T-cell response, the secondary T-cell response was faster but weaker, reaching its peak on day 5 rather than on day 15.

TCRdb records Illumina NovaSeq 6000 as the sequencer. TCR cDNA was synthesized by 5'RACE template switching, through which a universal primer site and unique molecular identifiers were introduced. Priming for cDNA synthesis came from both the TCR alpha and TCR beta constant segments. Library amplification used two PCR steps, and the second PCR step added sample barcodes and sequencing adapters. Libraries were sequenced on Illumina HiSeq 2500 (2x100 bp) or NovaSeq (2x150 bp). In the paper's pipeline: Demultiplexing of reads and collapsing into UMI consensus sequences were performed with MIGEC, and V(D)J alignment was carried out with MiXCR. Using edgeR on replicate PBMC samples, clonotypes were called vaccine-responding if FDR was below 0.01 and the log2 fold change was above 5 up to day 15. CD4 or CD8 identity was assigned to each bulk clonotype according to whether the clonotype was present at higher abundance in the sequenced CD4 repertoire or the sequenced CD8 repertoire. Using fastp at Q25 and MiXCR, TCRdb reprocessed the public reads and kept productive beta chains. Under each unique CDR3 protein, matching rows form one entry showing the most common genes and DNA. TCRdb's processing, not the authors' own work, is the source of the V and J calls. Here the sample has 250,000 to 300,000 distinct CDR3 sequences; 5.2% occur a single time. The ten top clones hold less than 3.5% of the sample.

There are a few counts of this clonotype. Its antigen is still unknown. Base qualities are not provided; no much larger clone lies one nucleotide away. The CDR3 spans 17 residues, from the cysteine through the phenylalanine. The sequence is cut down to CDR3 DNA, 51 bases in frame from base 1. V lost 1 base and J lost 3 bases; the stretch between them is 13 bases long. The germline V gene supplies CDR1 SGHDN and CDR2 FVKESK. This sample's treatment or condition label indicates: live attenuated yellow fever vaccine strain. A standard Ficoll-Paque protocol was used to isolate PBMCs from peripheral blood. Dynabeads CD4 and CD8 positive selection kits were used to isolate CD4 and CD8 T-cell fractions. TriZol was used to extract RNA from bulk PBMCs, from CD4 and CD8 fractions, and from dextramer-positive and dextramer-negative fractions.

The receptor comes from a young man who received the YFV17D yellow fever vaccine. The chain is made from TRBV14 and TRBJ2-6; confidence is insufficient to name the D gene. The material was CD4+ T cells sorted from PBMCs, obtained on the day of the yellow fever booster vaccination. This receptor carries the CDR3 CASSQVARLVGANVLTF. The DNA sequence is TGTGCCAGCAGCCAAGTGGCTAGACTGGTTGGGGCCAACGTCCTGACTTTC.